This record covers a single TCR beta chain. Its specific antigen is unknown. No base qualities exist here, and no much larger clone lies one base off it. To be included, a participant needed at least one PBMC sample from before ART initiation plus at least two post-ART samples. Treatment was received in the United States of America by all participants with HIV. Before DNA extraction, cryopreserved samples of roughly 1-10 million PBMC were thawed and washed. At the time of the earliest PBMC sample for each participant with HIV, ages ranged from roughly 20 to 54 years. PBMC samples were contributed by each participant from 1-4 timepoints before ART initiation and 2-8 timepoints after ART initiation, with a median of 7 samples. Serial HIV viral load, CD4+ T-cell count, ART history and demographic data were obtained for every participant. Using a Qiagen kit on a QIAcube, genomic DNA was extracted from unsorted PBMC, with samples processed in batches of 12.

These data come from a study of long-term antiretroviral therapy in people with HIV (dated by TCRdb to the early 2020s). For the study in its entirety: The earliest samples were collected roughly a decade before the 2015 WHO recommendation for immediate ART, at a time when ART was usually postponed until CD4 counts fell. This retrospective serial study examined whether starting ART and sustained HIV suppression were associated with changes in the composition and diversity of the TRB repertoire in peripheral blood. The cohort contributed under 200 cryopreserved PBMC samples from around 30 adults with confirmed HIV infection, collected serially over a mean of approximately six years (range 1-12). About two fifths of the roughly 30 participants with HIV were female. No cross-contamination during QIAcube processing turned up in test extractions that ran a monoclonal T-cell line alongside 33 polyclonal samples.

General study outcomes and caveats: ART initiation was associated with a significant increase in TRB diversity, but diversity stayed significantly below transplant donor controls even after long-term ART. HIV repertoires had narrower CDR3 length ranges than controls, and the network structure suggested an antigen-experienced repertoire that shifted only slightly toward naive after ART. Owing to limited PBMC availability, only the TCR beta chain was sequenced, without alpha chain pairing. Because pre-ART samples had limited cell numbers, unsorted PBMC were profiled rather than sorted CD4+ and CD8+ T cells. No data were available on ART adherence, viral resistance or therapy changes, limiting inferences about post-ART repertoire changes. The samples span the years 2004 to 2017, and the ART regimens used may be less effective than current regimens. At every time point, the repertoire was dominated by expanded TRB clones first identified before ART initiation, although this dominance fluctuated and, in many PLHIV, declined after ART.

The germline V gene encodes CDR1 LGHNA and CDR2 YSLEER. Including the terminal cysteine and phenylalanine, the CDR3 comprises 16 residues. The CDR3 DNA has 48 bases and is translated from base 1. The junction shows trimming of 6 bases on V and 4 bases on J, plus 21 bases between the germline ends. The immunoSEQ hsTCRB v3.0 assay was used at survey level resolution to sequence the TRB variable region. A depth of roughly 35,000-55,000 T-cell genomes per sample was targeted for TRB sequencing. An Illumina MiSeq with a v3 150-cycle kit was used to sequence the pooled TRB libraries. The paper's data handling went like this. Repertoire analysis ran in R within a reproducible Nextflow workflow covering QC, data transformation and analysis. Custom analyses were implemented in LymphoSeq2, an R package for AIRR-Seq data exploration. A handful of samples that yielded fewer than 5000 total TRB sequences were excluded, so that approximately 200 HIV repertoires were analyzed. Among the approximately 190 retained HIV repertoires, about 60 were collected before ART initiation and roughly 130 were collected after ART initiation. Repertoires were downsampled to 5000 TRB nucleotide sequences, and summary statistics were averaged over 100 downsampling iterations. Only TRB sequences with CDR3 regions of at least seven amino acids were retained for analysis. A Shannon entropy-derived clonality score and the Gini coefficient were used to measure diversity. Repertoire networks linked the top 5000 CDR3 amino acid sequences whenever two sequences differed by an edit distance of one. GLIPH2 predicted antigen specificity groups and MHC restriction for TRB CDR3 amino acid sequences. CDR3 amino acid sequences were matched against VDJdb and McPAS-TCR to flag known CMV, EBV, HIV or tissue antigen associations. Pre-ART, post-ART and control groups were compared with Wilcoxon signed-rank tests and Holm-Bonferroni correction. In its TCRdb copy, this immuneACCESS table keeps in-frame sequences only and misses some clones. Where compared with another copy, unresolved V genes explain less than half of these, and the others have no known cause. V and J calls and clone size are copied from that table; D and trimming were computed from the DNA. The sample table records about 32,000 clones; 97% of these occur just once. The ten largest clones represent approximately 2% of the sample.

The clonotype originates from a young man with HIV. The receptor chain draws on TRBV4-3 and TRBJ1-2, with no confidently assigned D gene. The source was unsorted PBMCs, collected 7.6 years after starting antiretroviral therapy. The sequenced DNA is TGCGCCAGCAGTGAAATTCGGCGCATCGGAGGCTATGGCTACACCTTC. Its translation is CASSEIRRIGGYGYTF.